This T cell receptor (beta chain) was documented in a study of blood T cell repertoires in COVID-19. Seattle researchers signed up patients amid active infection and tracked them longitudinally. Original handling: Amplification of reference gene primers provided the estimated nucleated cell counts. The assay was immunoSEQ multiplex PCR, and TCRdb's table has in-frame clones only and misses some. V and J calls plus clone size are reproduced from that table; the DNA served to infer D and trimming. The table includes about 170,000 clones, 84% detected once. V gave up 3 bases and J gave up 9 bases; unmatched junction bases: 8. Germline lookup yields CDR1 SGHRS and CDR2 YFSETQ. CDR3 size: 16 residues.

The specimen was peripheral blood. This receptor was taken from an elderly woman with COVID-19, enrolled during active disease. The chain couples TRBV5-1 to TRBJ2-1; TRBD2 agrees at 14 bases. The CDR3 nucleotides read TGCGCCAGCAGCTCGGGACTAGCGGGAGCCTCGGGTGAGCAGTTCTTC. Amino acids: CASSSGLAGASGEQFF.